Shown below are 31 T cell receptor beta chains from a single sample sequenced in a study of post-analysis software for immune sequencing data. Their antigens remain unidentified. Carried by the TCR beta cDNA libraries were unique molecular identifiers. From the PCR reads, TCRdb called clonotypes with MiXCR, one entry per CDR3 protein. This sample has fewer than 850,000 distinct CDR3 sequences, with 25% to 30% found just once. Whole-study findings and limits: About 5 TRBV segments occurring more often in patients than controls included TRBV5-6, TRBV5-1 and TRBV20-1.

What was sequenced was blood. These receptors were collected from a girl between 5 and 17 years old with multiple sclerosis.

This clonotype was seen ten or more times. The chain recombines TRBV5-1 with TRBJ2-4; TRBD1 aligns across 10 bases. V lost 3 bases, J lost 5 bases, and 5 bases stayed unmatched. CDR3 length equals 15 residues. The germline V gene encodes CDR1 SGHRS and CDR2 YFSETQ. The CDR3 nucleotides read TGCGCCAGCAGCTCGACAGGACAGGGGGAAAACATTCAGTACTTC. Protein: CASSSTGQGENIQYF. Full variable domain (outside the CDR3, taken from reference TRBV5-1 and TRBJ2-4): KAGVTQTPRYLIKTRGQQVTLSCSPISGHRSVSWYQQTPGQGLQFLFEYFSETQRNKGNFPGRFSGRQFSNSRSEMNVSTLELGDSALYLCASSSTGQGENIQYFGAGTRLSVL.

CDR3 DNA sequence: TGTGCCAGCAGGGCCGCGGGGGGGGAGACCCAGTACTTC. It specifies CASRAAGGETQYF. The V and J genes are TRBV28 and TRBJ2-5, with TRBD2 matching 9 bases. The germline gives CDR1 MDHEN, CDR2 SYDVKM. This CDR3 is 13 amino acids long. The V and J ends lost 6 bases and 5 bases, in that order; junction bases with no gene match: 4.

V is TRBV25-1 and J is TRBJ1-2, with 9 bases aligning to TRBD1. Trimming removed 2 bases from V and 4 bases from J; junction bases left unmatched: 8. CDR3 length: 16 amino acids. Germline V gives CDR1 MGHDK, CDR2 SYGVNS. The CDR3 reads CASSEQQQGAGYGYTF. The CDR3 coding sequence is TGTGCCAGCAGTGAACAGCAACAGGGGGCGGGCTATGGCTACACCTTC.

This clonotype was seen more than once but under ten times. The CDR3 nucleotides are TGCAGTGCTAGGTGGGGGAGACCCGACAGGGGACACACAGCAACTAATGAAAAACTGTTTTTT. Protein product: CSARWGRPDRGHTATNEKLFF. The V gene is TRBV20-1, the J gene TRBJ1-4; 8 bases are shared with TRBD1. The CDR3 totals 21 residues. Germline V gene sequence: CDR1 DFQATT, CDR2 SNEGSKA (reference sequence). Germline trimming cut 3 bases from V and 0 bases from J; bases unmatched to any gene: 21.

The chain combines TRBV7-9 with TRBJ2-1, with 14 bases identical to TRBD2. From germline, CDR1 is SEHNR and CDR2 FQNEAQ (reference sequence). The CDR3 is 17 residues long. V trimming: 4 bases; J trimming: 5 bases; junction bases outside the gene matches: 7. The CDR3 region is CASSSRTSGRIDNEQFF. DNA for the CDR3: TGTGCCAGCAGCTCCAGGACTAGCGGGAGGATCGACAATGAGCAGTTCTTC.

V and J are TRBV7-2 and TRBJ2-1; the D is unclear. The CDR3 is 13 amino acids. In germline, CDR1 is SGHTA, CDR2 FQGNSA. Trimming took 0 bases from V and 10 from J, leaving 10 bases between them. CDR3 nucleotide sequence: TGTGCCAGCAGCTTAGCAATTGCGGCAGAGCAGTTCTTC. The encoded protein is CASSLAIAAEQFF.

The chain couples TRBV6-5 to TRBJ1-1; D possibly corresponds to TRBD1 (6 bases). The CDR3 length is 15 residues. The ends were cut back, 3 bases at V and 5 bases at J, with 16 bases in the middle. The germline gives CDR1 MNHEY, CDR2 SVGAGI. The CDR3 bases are TGTGCCAGCAGTTATGGGGGCCGAACGAGGACTGAAGCTTTCTTT. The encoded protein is CASSYGGRTRTEAFF.

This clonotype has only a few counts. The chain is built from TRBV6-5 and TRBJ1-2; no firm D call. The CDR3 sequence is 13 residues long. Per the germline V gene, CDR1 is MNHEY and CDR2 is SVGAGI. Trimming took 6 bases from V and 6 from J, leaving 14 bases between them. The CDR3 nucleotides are TGTGCCAGCAGCCGGACCGCCGCCAATGGCTACACCTTC. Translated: CASSRTAANGYTF.

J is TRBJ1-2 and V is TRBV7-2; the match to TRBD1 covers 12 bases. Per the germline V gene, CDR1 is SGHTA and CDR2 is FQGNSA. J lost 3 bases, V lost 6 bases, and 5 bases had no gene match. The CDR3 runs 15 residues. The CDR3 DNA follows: TGTGCCAGCAGTCGGGACAGGGGGCCGGACTATGGCTACACCTTC. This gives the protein CASSRDRGPDYGYTF.

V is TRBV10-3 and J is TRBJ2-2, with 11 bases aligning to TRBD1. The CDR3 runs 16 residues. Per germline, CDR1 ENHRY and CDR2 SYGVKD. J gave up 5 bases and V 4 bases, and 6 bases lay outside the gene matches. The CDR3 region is CAISAGQGVRTGELFF. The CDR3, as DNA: TGTGCCATCAGTGCGGGACAGGGGGTTCGAACCGGGGAGCTGTTTTTT.

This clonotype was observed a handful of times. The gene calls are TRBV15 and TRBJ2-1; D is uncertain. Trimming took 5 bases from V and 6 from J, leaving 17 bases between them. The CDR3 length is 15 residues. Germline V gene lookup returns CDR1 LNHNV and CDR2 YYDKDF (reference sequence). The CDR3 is CATSWGKTQLNEQFF. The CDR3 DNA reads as TGTGCCACCAGCTGGGGAAAGACCCAACTCAATGAGCAGTTCTTC.

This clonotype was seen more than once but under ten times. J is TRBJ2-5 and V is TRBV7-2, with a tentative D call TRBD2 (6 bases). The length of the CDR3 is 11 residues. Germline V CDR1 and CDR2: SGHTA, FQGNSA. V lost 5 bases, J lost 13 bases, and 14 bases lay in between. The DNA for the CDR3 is TGTGCCAGCAGCCGGGGGACTTTAACGTACTTC. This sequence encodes CASSRGTLTYF.

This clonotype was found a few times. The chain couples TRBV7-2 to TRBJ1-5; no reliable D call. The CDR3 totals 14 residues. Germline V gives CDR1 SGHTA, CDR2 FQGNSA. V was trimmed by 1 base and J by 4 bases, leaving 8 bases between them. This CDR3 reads CASSLGLVNQPQHF. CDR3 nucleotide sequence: TGTGCCAGCAGCTTAGGACTGGTAAATCAGCCCCAGCATTTT.

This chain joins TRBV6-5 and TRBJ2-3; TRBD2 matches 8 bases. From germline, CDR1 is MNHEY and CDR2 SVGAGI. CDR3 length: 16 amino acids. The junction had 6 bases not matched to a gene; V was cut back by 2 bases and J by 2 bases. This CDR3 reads CASSYALAGITDTQYF. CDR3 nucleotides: TGTGCCAGCAGTTACGCCCTAGCGGGTATCACAGATACGCAGTATTTT.

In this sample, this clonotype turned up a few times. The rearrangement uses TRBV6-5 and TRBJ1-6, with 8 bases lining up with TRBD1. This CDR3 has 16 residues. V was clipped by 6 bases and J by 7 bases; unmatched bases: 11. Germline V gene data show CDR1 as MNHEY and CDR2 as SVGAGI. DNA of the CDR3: TGTGCCAGCAGCCCCCCCCGGGGACAGGTGAATTCACCCCTCCACTTT. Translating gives CASSPPRGQVNSPLHF.

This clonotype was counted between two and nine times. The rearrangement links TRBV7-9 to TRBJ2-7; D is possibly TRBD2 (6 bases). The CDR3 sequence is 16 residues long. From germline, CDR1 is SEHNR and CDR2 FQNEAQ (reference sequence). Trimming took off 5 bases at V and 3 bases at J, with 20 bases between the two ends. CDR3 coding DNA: TGTGCCAGCAGCCCCCGACCGGGACTCCACCTCTACGAGCAGTACTTC. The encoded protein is CASSPRPGLHLYEQYF.

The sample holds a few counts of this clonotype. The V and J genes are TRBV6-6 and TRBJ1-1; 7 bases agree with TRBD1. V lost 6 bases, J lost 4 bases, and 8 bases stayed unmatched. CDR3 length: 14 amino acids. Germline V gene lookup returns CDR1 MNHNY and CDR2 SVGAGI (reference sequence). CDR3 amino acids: CASRRQGLGTEAFF. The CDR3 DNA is TGTGCCAGCAGACGACAGGGTTTAGGCACTGAAGCTTTCTTT.

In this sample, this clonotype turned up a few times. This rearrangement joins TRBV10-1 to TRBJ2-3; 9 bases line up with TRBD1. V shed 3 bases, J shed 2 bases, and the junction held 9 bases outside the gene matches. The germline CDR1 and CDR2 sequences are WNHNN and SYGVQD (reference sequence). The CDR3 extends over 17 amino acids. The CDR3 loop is CASSDSGTGRTTDTQYF. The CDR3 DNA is TGCGCCAGCAGTGACTCCGGGACAGGGAGAACCACAGATACGCAGTATTTT.

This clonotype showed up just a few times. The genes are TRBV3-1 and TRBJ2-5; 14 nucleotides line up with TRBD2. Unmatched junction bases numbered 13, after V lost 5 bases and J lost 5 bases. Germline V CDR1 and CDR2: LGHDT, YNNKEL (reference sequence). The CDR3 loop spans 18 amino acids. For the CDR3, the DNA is TGTGCCAGCAGCACAACAGGACTAGCGGGGGGCCTATACGAGACCCAGTACTTC. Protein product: CASSTTGLAGGLYETQYF.

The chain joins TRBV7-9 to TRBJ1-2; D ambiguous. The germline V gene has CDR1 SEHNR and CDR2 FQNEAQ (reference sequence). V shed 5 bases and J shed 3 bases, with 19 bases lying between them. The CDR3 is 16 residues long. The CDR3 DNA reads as TGTGCCAGCAGCGAGGTGGGCAGGTTTGAGGACTATGGCTACACCTTC. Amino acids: CASSEVGRFEDYGYTF.

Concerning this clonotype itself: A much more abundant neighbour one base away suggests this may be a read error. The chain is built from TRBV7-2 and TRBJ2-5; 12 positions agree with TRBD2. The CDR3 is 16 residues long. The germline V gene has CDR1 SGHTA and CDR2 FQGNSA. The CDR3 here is CAGSPPLAGGQETQYF. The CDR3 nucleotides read TGTGCCGGCAGCCCCCCGCTAGCGGGAGGGCAAGAGACCCAGTACTTC.

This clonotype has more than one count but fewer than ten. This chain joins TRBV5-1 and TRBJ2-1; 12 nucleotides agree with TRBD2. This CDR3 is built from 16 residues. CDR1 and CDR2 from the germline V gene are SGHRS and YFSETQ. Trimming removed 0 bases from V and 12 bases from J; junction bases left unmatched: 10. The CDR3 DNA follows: TGCGCCAGCAGCTTGGCCCCCGGGACTAGCGGGCAGCGGCAGTTCTTC. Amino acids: CASSLAPGTSGQRQFF.

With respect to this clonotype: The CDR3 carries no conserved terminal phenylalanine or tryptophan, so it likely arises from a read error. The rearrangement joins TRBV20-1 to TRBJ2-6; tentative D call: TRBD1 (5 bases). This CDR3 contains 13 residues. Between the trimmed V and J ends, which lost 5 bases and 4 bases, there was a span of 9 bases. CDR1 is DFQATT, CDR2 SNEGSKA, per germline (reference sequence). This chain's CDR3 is CSAFQGGANVLTV. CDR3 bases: TGCAGTGCTTTCCAGGGCGGGGCCAACGTCCTGACTGTC.

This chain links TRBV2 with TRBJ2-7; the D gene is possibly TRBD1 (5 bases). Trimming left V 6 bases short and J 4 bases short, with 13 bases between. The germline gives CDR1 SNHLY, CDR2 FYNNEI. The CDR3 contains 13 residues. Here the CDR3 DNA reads TGTGCCAGCAGGGAAAGACAGTTTTACGAGCAGTACTTC. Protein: CASRERQFYEQYF.

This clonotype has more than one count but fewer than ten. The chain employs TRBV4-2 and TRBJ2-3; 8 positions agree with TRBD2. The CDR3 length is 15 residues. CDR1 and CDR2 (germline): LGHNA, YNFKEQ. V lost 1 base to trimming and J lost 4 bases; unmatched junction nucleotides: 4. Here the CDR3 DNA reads TGTGCCAGCAGCCAAGGACGGGGGGGCGCAGATACGCAGTATTTT. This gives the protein CASSQGRGGADTQYF.

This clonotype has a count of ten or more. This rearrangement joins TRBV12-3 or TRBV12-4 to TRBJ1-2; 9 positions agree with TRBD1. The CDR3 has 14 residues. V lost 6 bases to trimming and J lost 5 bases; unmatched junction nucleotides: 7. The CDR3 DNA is TGTGCCAGCAGCCGTGGACAGGGGTTTTATGGCTACACCTTC. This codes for CASSRGQGFYGYTF.

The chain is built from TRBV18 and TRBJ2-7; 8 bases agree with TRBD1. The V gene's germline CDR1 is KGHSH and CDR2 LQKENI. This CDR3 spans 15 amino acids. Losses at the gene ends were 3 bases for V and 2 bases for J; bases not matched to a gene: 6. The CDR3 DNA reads TGTGCCAGCTCACCGGGCCACAGGGGGGCCTACGAGCAGTACTTC. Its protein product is CASSPGHRGAYEQYF. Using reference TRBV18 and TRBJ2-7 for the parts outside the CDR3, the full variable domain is NAGVMQNPRHLVRRRGQEARLRCSPMKGHSHVYWYRQLPEEGLKFMVYLQKENIIDESGMPKERFSAEFPKEGPSILRIQQVVRGDSAAYFCASSPGHRGAYEQYFGPGTRLTVT.

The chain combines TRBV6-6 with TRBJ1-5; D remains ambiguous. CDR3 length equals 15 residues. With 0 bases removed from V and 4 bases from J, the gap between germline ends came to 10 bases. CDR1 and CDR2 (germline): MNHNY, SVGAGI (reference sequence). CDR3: CASSYSLAVNQPQHF. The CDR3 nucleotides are TGTGCCAGCAGTTACTCGTTGGCAGTAAATCAGCCCCAGCATTTT.

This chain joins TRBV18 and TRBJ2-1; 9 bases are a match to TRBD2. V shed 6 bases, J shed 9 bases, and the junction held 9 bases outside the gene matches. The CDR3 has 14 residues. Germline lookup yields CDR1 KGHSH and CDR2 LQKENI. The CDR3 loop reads CASSPSSGAGEQFF. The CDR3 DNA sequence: TGTGCCAGCTCCCCTTCTAGCGGGGCGGGTGAGCAGTTCTTC.

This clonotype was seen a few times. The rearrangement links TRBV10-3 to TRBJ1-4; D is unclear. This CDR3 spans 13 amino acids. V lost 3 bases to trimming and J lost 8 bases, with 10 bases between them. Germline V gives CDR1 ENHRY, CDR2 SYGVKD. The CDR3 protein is CAISDQLWEKLFF. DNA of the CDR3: TGTGCCATCAGTGACCAGTTGTGGGAAAAACTGTTTTTT.

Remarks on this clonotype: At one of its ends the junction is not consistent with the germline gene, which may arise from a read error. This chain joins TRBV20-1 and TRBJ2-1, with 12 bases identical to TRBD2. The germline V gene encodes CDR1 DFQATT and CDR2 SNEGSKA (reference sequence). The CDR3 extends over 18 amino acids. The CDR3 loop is CSAPLILAGGIYFNEQLF. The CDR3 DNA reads TGCAGTGCTCCTTTAATACTAGCGGGGGGCATATACTTCAATGAGCAGTTGTTC.